A selection of T cell receptor beta chains follows, all from one sample in a study of metastatic and nonmetastatic thyroid tumors. TCRdb re-clonotyped the PCR reads via MiXCR. The table includes about 59,000 clones, under 20% detected once. Sequencing was done on a sample of blood. Every receptor here comes from a male donor with papillary thyroid cancer or a benign thyroid nodule (not recorded which). Some clones in this sample may be carry-over from other donors' samples. Each CDR3 is given with its conserved first and last residue. A D gene is named only where the DNA matches it firmly. Clone size, where shown, is once, few, many, or a class for clones that have expanded.

d_gene,abundance,j_gene,len,v_gene,CDR3nt,CDR3aa
TRBD2,-,TRBJ2-7,20,TRBV20-1,TGCGGTGCTAGAGTGTCGGCAACCGGGACTAGCTGGGGGAATCCCTACGAGCAGTACTTC,CGARVSATGTSWGNPYEQYF
-,few,TRBJ1-5,16,TRBV20-1,TGCAGTGCTTCAATACCAGAGATTTATAGCAATCAGCCCCAGCATTTT,CSASIPEIYSNQPQHF
-,many,TRBJ1-2,13,TRBV28,TGTGCCAGCAGAACCGGAGGAGAGTATGGCTACACCTTC,CASRTGGEYGYTF
TRBD1,many,TRBJ2-7,15,TRBV9,TGTGCCAGCAGCCTCGGGACAGGGGGCCCCTACGAGCAGTACTTC,CASSLGTGGPYEQYF
-,many,TRBJ2-1,11,TRBV27,TGTGCCAGCAGTGACAGGAGGGAGCAGTTCTTC,CASSDRREQFF
-,many,TRBJ1-2,13,TRBV20-1,TGCAGTGCTTTTTACGACAGGAACTATGGCTACACCTTC,CSAFYDRNYGYTF
TRBD1,many,TRBJ2-1,15,TRBV6-1,TGTGCCAGCAGTCCCCCCCCGGACAGGGGAAATGAGCAGTTCTTC,CASSPPPDRGNEQFF
TRBD1,many,TRBJ1-1,12,TRBV5-6,TGTGCCAGCAGCTCGACAGGGATTGAAGCTTTCTTT,CASSSTGIEAFF
-,many,TRBJ1-6,13,TRBV3-1,TGTGCCAGCAGCGGGGGGTATAATTCACCCCTCCACTTT,CASSGGYNSPLHF
-,many,TRBJ2-5,15,TRBV19,TGTGCCAGTAGTATTTTCGGCAGGGGAGGGGAGACCCAGTACTTC,CASSIFGRGGETQYF
-,many,TRBJ2-4,15,TRBV6-2/TRBV6-3,TGTGCCAGCAGTAGAAAATCCCTAGCCAAAAACATTCAGTACTTC,CASSRKSLAKNIQYF
-,once,TRBJ2-7,13,TRBV18,TGTGCCAGCTCACCTCCGACTGTCTACGAGCAGTACTTC,CASSPPTVYEQYF
-,many,TRBJ2-1,11,TRBV12-3/TRBV12-4,TGTGCCAGCACCGGGGACAATGAGCAGTTCTTC,CASTGDNEQFF
-,few,TRBJ1-5,12,TRBV27,TGTGCCAGCAGTCCAGGTACTCATCCCCAGCATTTT,CASSPGTHPQHF
TRBD1,few,TRBJ1-4,16,TRBV5-4,TGTGCCAGCAGCACACAAACAGGGGGCTTTAATGAAAAACTGTTTTTT,CASSTQTGGFNEKLFF
-,many,TRBJ2-5,13,TRBV12-3/TRBV12-4,TGTGCCAGCAGTCTCGCACAATTCGAGACCCAGTACTTC,CASSLAQFETQYF
TRBD2,-,TRBJ2-1,19,TRBV13,TGTGCCAGCAGCTTCTGGACCCTAGCGGGGGGGCCTTCCTGCAATGAGCAGTTCTTC,CASSFWTLAGGPSCNEQFF
TRBD1,many,TRBJ1-3,19,TRBV11-3,TGTGCCAGCAGCTTAGGGGCAGGGGGCCCCGCGGACTCTGGAAACACCATATATTTT,CASSLGAGGPADSGNTIYF
-,many,TRBJ2-3,14,TRBV2,TGTGCCAGCAGTGAGGTTGCGGTCACAGATACGCAGTATTTT,CASSEVAVTDTQYF